A selection of T cell receptor beta chains follows, all from one sample in a study of cytomegalovirus exposure and HLA in healthy donors. Method: immunoSEQ multiplex PCR; TCRdb's copy keeps in-frame clones and lacks some. Here the sample spans some 69,000 clones, nearly 96% being singletons. The sequenced sample was PBMCs. Source of these receptors: a woman aged 18-29 years in good health and CMV-seropositive. Both conserved end residues are part of each CDR3. Some rows have no size entry. The others give once, few or many, or a class for an expanded clone.

-	TRBV27	TRBJ1-1	CASSNSPTGTLNTEAFF
-	TRBV11-2	TRBJ2-3	CASSLGRSDTDTQYF
-	TRBV11-3	TRBJ2-3	CASSYRLAGNTDTQYF
-	TRBV13	TRBJ2-5	CASSLNSGQETQYF
-	TRBV7-2	TRBJ2-7	CASSLGSGTYEQYF
-	TRBV2	TRBJ2-2	CASTQIGTGELFF
-	TRBV7-9	TRBJ2-7	CASSLASTYEQYF
-	TRBV11-2	TRBJ2-7	CASSRIRGTYEQYF
-	TRBV11-2	TRBJ2-3	CASSDWGQGGDTQYF
-	TRBV19	TRBJ1-1	CASSIAPAWGGTEAFF
-	TRBV6-5	TRBJ1-5	CASSLLQGPNQPQHF
-	TRBV6-5	TRBJ2-7	CASSYQLLYEQYF
-	TRBV6-4	TRBJ2-2	CASSRQGEAGELFF
-	TRBV28	TRBJ2-1	CASNSDSNEQFF
-	TRBV5-4	TRBJ1-1	CASSPGTGVDTEAFF
-	TRBV7-9	TRBJ2-1	CASSSSLGTHEQFF
once	TRBV25-1	TRBJ2-2	CASTNKNTGELFF
-	TRBV4-2	TRBJ2-5	CASSRGTGYQETQYF
-	TRBV6-5	TRBJ2-2	CASRTSGGRGELFF
once	TRBV19	TRBJ1-2	CASNGQGDYGYTF
-	TRBV15	TRBJ1-5	CATSRKTANQPQHF
-	TRBV9	TRBJ2-1	CASSYGGTSYNEQFF
-	TRBV18	TRBJ1-2	CASSPAGVGYTF
-	TRBV5-5	TRBJ1-1	CASSLGVSTEAFF
-	TRBV2	TRBJ2-1	CASSPDYFDEQFF
-	TRBV5-1	TRBJ2-1	CASNREPYNEQFF
once	TRBV5-6	TRBJ2-7	CASSIGLARRSGEQYF
-	TRBV7-2	TRBJ1-1	CASSLRYGRGGTEAFF
-	TRBV11-2	TRBJ2-7	CASSYSTGWAYEQYF
-	TRBV6-4	TRBJ1-1	CASSDSGREAIHTEAFF
-	TRBV7-8	TRBJ2-5	CASSRTGGLETQYF
-	TRBV9	TRBJ2-7	CASSPFRAGTYEQYF
-	TRBV30	TRBJ2-5	CAWKGALRETQYF
-	TRBV19	TRBJ1-2	CASRTDRGIYGYTF
-	TRBV28	TRBJ2-2	CASSLLAGHTGELFF
-	TRBV7-2	TRBJ1-4	CASRHDRANEKLFF
-	TRBV30	TRBJ1-1	CAWSGTGAADTEAFF
-	TRBV7-9	TRBJ2-7	CASSLSTGTEQYF
once	TRBV4-1	TRBJ1-1	CASSQDQPGEAFF
-	TRBV10-3	TRBJ2-1	CAISESPAGGLNEQFF
-	TRBV19	TRBJ2-1	CASNSRDRTSGTYNEQFF
-	TRBV2	TRBJ1-2	CASRGQGLVGYTF
-	TRBV7-2	TRBJ2-6	CASTSDSGANVLTF
-	TRBV13	TRBJ2-5	CASSPGPGSRETQYF
-	TRBV7-2	TRBJ2-1	CASSLAIGTYNEQFF
-	TRBV30	TRBJ1-3	CAWSVQQLDSGNTIYF
once	TRBV27	TRBJ2-7	CASSSQDSLRRAEQYF
-	TRBV4-1	TRBJ1-1	CASSQGPRDRVVRAFF
-	TRBV29-1	TRBJ1-2	CSVAQPGQGEYGYTF
-	TRBV6-5	TRBJ2-5	CASSSTGGGTQYF
-	TRBV2	TRBJ2-7	CASSVGKDFYEQYF
-	TRBV19	TRBJ2-5	CASSIDRRGIETQYF
-	TRBV4-2	TRBJ2-7	CASSRGQGTSGPEQYF